A single sample is the source of the 21 T cell receptor beta chains below, sequenced in a study of Graves' ophthalmopathy and Graves' hyperthyroidism. RNA transcripts provided the template for amplifying TCR beta CDR3 regions. First-round RT-PCR relied on HTBI primers, and a second-round multiplex PCR came next. TCRdb reanalysed the multiplex PCR reads using MiXCR and keeps one entry per CDR3 protein. Of hundreds of thousands of distinct CDR3 sequences in the sample, roughly 21% are singletons; the top ten hold roughly 3.2%. Sequencing input: peripheral blood. These receptors originate from a woman aged 18 to 35 with stable Graves' hyperthyroidism.

Many counts were recorded for this clonotype. In DNA, the CDR3 is TGTGCCAGCAGTGATCCGAATAGCAATCAGCCCCAGCATTTT. It translates to CASSDPNSNQPQHF. The V call is TRBV6-1, the J call TRBJ1-5, with D unclear. The CDR3 extends over 14 amino acids. V lost 3 bases to trimming and J lost 0 bases, with 6 bases between them. Germline CDR1 and CDR2: MNHNS and SASEGT.

This clonotype occurred many times. The chain has TRBV6-2 or TRBV6-3 and TRBJ2-7; TRBD1 agrees at 7 bases. V lost 2 bases to trimming and J lost 12 bases; unmatched junction nucleotides: 16. The CDR3 runs to 15 residues. CDR1 is MNHEY and CDR2 is SVGEGT in the germline V gene. CDR3 loop: CASSYPADRFPLRYF. In nucleotides, the CDR3 is TGTGCCAGCAGTTACCCAGCGGACAGGTTCCCTCTGCGGTACTTC.

This clonotype appeared many times. The chain carries TRBV28 and TRBJ1-2; the D is unclear. Germline CDR1 MDHEN, CDR2 SYDVKM. Trimming pared 5 bases from V and 6 bases from J, leaving 13 bases between. The CDR3 sequence is 13 residues long. The CDR3 coding sequence is TGTGCCAGCAGTCCCGGGAGTTTCCATGGCTACACCTTC. It codes for CASSPGSFHGYTF.

J is TRBJ2-7 and V is TRBV6-1; possible D gene TRBD1, 5 bases. Germline values: CDR1 MNHNS, CDR2 SASEGT. CDR3 length equals 13 residues. V gave up 6 bases and J gave up 4 bases, with 13 bases separating them. As DNA, the CDR3 is TGTGCCAGCAGGGGAACAGGAGATTACGAGCAGTACTTC. This encodes CASRGTGDYEQYF.

This clonotype has ten or more counts. Germline is not matched at one junction end, which may reflect a read error. V is TRBV19 and J is TRBJ1-5; D is undetermined. Germline-derived CDR1 and CDR2 are LNHDA and SQIVND (reference sequence). The CDR3 totals 13 residues. As DNA, the CDR3 is TGTGCCAGTAGTATTAGTAGCACTCAGCCCCAGCATTTT. As protein: CASSISSTQPQHF.

Many counts were recorded for this clonotype. The chain employs TRBV27 and TRBJ1-6; D not resolved. CDR1 and CDR2 (germline): MNHEY, SMNVEV (reference sequence). Trimming cost V 2 bases and J 5 bases, with 19 bases left between them. This CDR3 region has 18 residues. The CDR3 region is CASSLIPGQVNDNSPLHF. The CDR3 bases are TGTGCCAGCAGTTTAATCCCTGGCCAGGTGAACGATAATTCACCCCTCCACTTT.

This clonotype was counted at least ten times. V is TRBV28 and J is TRBJ2-2, with 7 positions matching TRBD2. The germline V gene has CDR1 MDHEN and CDR2 SYDVKM. V trimming: 4 bases; J trimming: 6 bases; junction bases outside the gene matches: 11. The CDR3 extends over 16 amino acids. The CDR3 protein is CASSSMWGSGAGELFF. CDR3 nucleotide sequence: TGTGCCAGCAGTTCAATGTGGGGGAGCGGGGCCGGGGAGCTGTTTTTT.

For this clonotype: A much more abundant neighbour one base away suggests this may be a read error. The gene calls are TRBV7-3 and TRBJ2-5, with TRBD2 as a possible D gene (5 bases). V was trimmed by 5 bases and J by 5 bases, leaving 12 bases between them. The germline gives CDR1 SGHTA, CDR2 FQGTGA. CDR3 length equals 13 residues. CDR3: CASSQRFGETQYF. The CDR3 DNA reads as TGTGCCAGCAGCCAGCGGTTCGGGGAGACCCAGTACTTC.

This chain joins TRBV12-5 and TRBJ2-7; TRBD1 aligns across 7 bases. Germline lookup yields CDR1 LGHNT and CDR2 FRNRAP. CDR3 length equals 14 residues. Trimming at V came to 1 base and at J to 2 bases, leaving 2 bases not matched to a gene. The chain's CDR3 is CASGLEDRPYEQYF. The CDR3 region has the DNA TGTGCTAGTGGTTTGGAGGACAGGCCCTACGAGCAGTACTTC. Full variable domain (missing parts from reference TRBV12-5 and TRBJ2-7): DARVTQTPRHKVTEMGQEVTMRCQPILGHNTVFWYRQTMMQGLELLAYFRNRAPLDDSGMPKDRFSAEMPDATLATLKIQPSEPRDSAVYFCASGLEDRPYEQYFGPGTRLTVT.

This clonotype came up many times. The J gene is TRBJ1-1, the V gene TRBV6-2 or TRBV6-3; D not certain. Between the trimmed V and J ends, which lost 0 bases and 3 bases, there was a span of 14 bases. The CDR3 is 16 residues long. Germline lookup yields CDR1 MNHEY and CDR2 SVGEGT. This chain's CDR3 is CASSYSDLVFDTEAFF. The CDR3 DNA reads TGTGCCAGCAGTTACTCCGACCTTGTTTTCGACACTGAAGCTTTCTTT.

This clonotype was seen a handful of times. The genes are TRBV25-1 and TRBJ2-7, with TRBD1 matching 9 bases. Germline CDR1 reads MGHDK; CDR2 reads SYGVNS. V dropped 2 bases and J dropped 5; count of bases not matched to a gene: 10. The CDR3 has 16 residues. CDR3 sequence reads: CASSELSGDRAHEQYF. In DNA, the CDR3 is TGTGCCAGCAGTGAACTGTCCGGGGACAGGGCCCACGAGCAGTACTTC.

The chain has TRBV11-2 and TRBJ1-1, with D perhaps TRBD1 (5 bases). Germline V lookup: CDR1 SGHAT, CDR2 FQNNGV. The CDR3 runs 15 residues. Trimming left V 4 bases short and J 1 base short, with 13 bases between. The chain's CDR3 is CASSYVRDGNTEAFF. The DNA for the CDR3 is TGTGCCAGCAGCTACGTCCGGGACGGGAACACTGAAGCTTTCTTT. The entire variable domain, with the rest obtained from reference TRBV11-2 and TRBJ1-1, is as follows: EAGVAQSPRYKIIEKRQSVAFWCNPISGHATLYWYQQILGQGPKLLIQFQNNGVVDDSQLPKDRFSAERLKGVDSTLKIQPAKLEDSAVYLCASSYVRDGNTEAFFGQGTRLTVV.

The rearrangement joins TRBV12-3 or TRBV12-4 to TRBJ1-2, with 9 bases that match TRBD1. There are 14 residues in the CDR3. V dropped 7 bases and J dropped 6; count of bases not matched to a gene: 9. The CDR3 DNA reads TGTGCCAGCACTGATCTGACAGGGGGTAATGGCTACACCTTC. It codes for CASTDLTGGNGYTF.

This clonotype was recorded at least ten times. The chain combines TRBV13 with TRBJ2-6; D gene ambiguous. V lost 5 bases and J lost 1, with 9 bases in between. CDR3 length: 15 residues. Germline CDR1 reads PRHDT; CDR2 reads FYEKMQ (reference sequence). CDR3 protein: CASSRRTSGANVLTF. The CDR3 DNA reads TGTGCCAGCAGCCGACGAACATCTGGGGCCAACGTCCTGACTTTC. Looking up the rest from reference TRBV13 and TRBJ2-6 gives the full variable domain: AAGVIQSPRHLIKEKRETATLKCYPIPRHDTVYWYQQGPGQDPQFLISFYEKMQSDKGSIPDRFSAQQFSDYHSELNMSSLELGDSALYFCASSRRTSGANVLTFGAGSRLTVL.

Points on this clonotype: A much larger clone sits a single nucleotide away, making a read error possible. CDR3 sequence (DNA): TGTGCCAGCAGACCAGGTCCGACGGCGAGGAGCGGCTACTCCTTC. Translating it yields CASRPGPTARSGYSF. The chain uses TRBV7-2 and TRBJ1-2; no clear D gene. The CDR3 is made up of 15 amino acids. CDR1 is SGHTA and CDR2 is FQGNSA in the germline V gene. Filled out from reference TRBV7-2 and TRBJ1-2, the complete variable domain reads GAGVSQSPSNKVTEKGKDVELRCDPISGHTALYWYRQSLGQGLEFLIYFQGNSAPDKSGLPSDRFSAERTGGSVSTLTIQRTQQEDSAVYLCASRPGPTARSGYSFGSGTRLTVV.

The sample holds many counts of this clonotype. This chain links TRBV20-1 with TRBJ2-2; TRBD2 matches at 7 bases. The germline CDR1 and CDR2 sequences are DFQATT and SNEGSKA (reference sequence). V lost 5 bases and J lost 4; bases outside the gene matches: 7. The CDR3 runs to 14 residues. DNA for the CDR3: TGCAGTGCTTCGGGAGGTACGGCCACCGGGGAGCTGTTTTTT. Its protein product is CSASGGTATGELFF.

The sample holds a few counts of this clonotype. This sequence joins TRBV4-1 and TRBJ2-4; no definite D call. CDR3 size: 18 residues. Germline V gene data show CDR1 as MGHRA and CDR2 as YSYEKL. The V and J ends lost 1 base and 2 bases respectively, with 18 bases between them. The CDR3 loop reads CASSQVPPIMRTKNIQYF. The DNA of the CDR3 is TGCGCCAGCAGCCAAGTTCCGCCTATAATGAGAACCAAAAACATTCAGTACTTC.

This clonotype was seen once. The V call is TRBV5-1, the J call TRBJ1-1; TRBD1 matches 10 bases. The germline V gene encodes CDR1 SGHRS and CDR2 YFSETQ. The CDR3 length is 15 residues. J gave up 5 bases and V 6 bases, and 10 bases lay outside the gene matches. In DNA, the CDR3 is TGCGCCAGCACCTTATTTCCGGGACAGGGGACTGAAGCTTTCTTT. Its protein is CASTLFPGQGTEAFF.

The rearrangement joins TRBV12-5 to TRBJ2-5; 10 nucleotides align to TRBD2. This CDR3 has 16 residues. The V gene end was trimmed by 2 bases and the J gene end by 3 bases; junction bases not matched to a gene: 6. Germline-derived CDR1 and CDR2 are LGHNT and FRNRAP. The CDR3 spells CASGLYSTSGEETQYF. CDR3 bases: TGTGCTAGTGGTTTGTATAGTACTAGCGGGGAAGAGACCCAGTACTTC. Full variable domain (missing parts from reference TRBV12-5 and TRBJ2-5): DARVTQTPRHKVTEMGQEVTMRCQPILGHNTVFWYRQTMMQGLELLAYFRNRAPLDDSGMPKDRFSAEMPDATLATLKIQPSEPRDSAVYFCASGLYSTSGEETQYFGPGTRLLVL.

This clonotype was detected ten times or more. V is TRBV24-1 and J is TRBJ1-6; D unresolved. Germline V gene lookup returns CDR1 KGHDR and CDR2 SFDVKD. V lost 3 bases to trimming and J lost 3 bases, with 26 bases between them. This CDR3 spans 21 amino acids. CDR3 amino acids: CATSDPDRKRDRVHYNSPLHF. The CDR3 DNA follows: TGTGCCACCAGTGATCCGGACCGGAAACGTGACCGAGTTCACTATAATTCACCCCTCCACTTT.

This clonotype was seen many times. This chain links TRBV7-2 with TRBJ1-1; the D gene is possibly TRBD1 (6 bases). Germline V CDR1 and CDR2: SGHTA, FQGNSA. The V end lost 5 bases, the J end lost 2 bases, and 12 bases lay between the germline ends. The CDR3 contains 14 residues. CDR3 residues: CASSLGQYNTEAFF. The CDR3, as DNA: TGTGCCAGCAGCCTTGGACAGTACAACACTGAAGCTTTCTTT.